This note documents a single T cell receptor (beta chain) sequence. V shed 6 bases and J shed 2 bases, with 13 bases lying between them. The CDR3 sequence is 14 residues long. In germline, CDR1 is SGHDN, CDR2 FVKESK. Sequencing was performed with immunoSEQ multiplex PCR; in TCRdb, only in-frame clones are kept and a portion is missing. The sample lists some 140,000 clones, about 93% occurring once. This sample was taken from a study of T cell responses to AZD1222 COVID-19 vaccine. Whole-study context: Second-dose timings of about 4 or about 12 weeks were pooled.

The sample in question was peripheral blood, obtained on day 0 of AZD1222 vaccination. The source of this sequence is an adult in good health. The gene calls are TRBV14 and TRBJ1-2; possible D gene TRBD1, 6 bases. In nucleotides, the CDR3 is TGTGCCAGCAGAAGACAAGGGGGGAACTATGGCTACACCTTC. Residues: CASRRQGGNYGYTF.